This entry lists 6 T cell receptor beta chains sequenced from one sample in a study of T cell repertoires in cytomegalovirus infection. TCRdb reprocessed the reads via MiXCR and lists one record per CDR3 protein. The sample lists 400,000 or so distinct CDR3 sequences, roughly a third occurring once. What was sequenced was PBMCs. The receptors derive from a human donor in good health (CMV status not recorded). Some clones in this sample may be carry-over from other donors' samples.

This chain links TRBV5-4 with TRBJ1-2; 8 nucleotides agree with TRBD1. From germline, CDR1 is SGHNT and CDR2 YYREEE (reference sequence). This CDR3 has 14 amino acids. The ends lost 4 bases at V and 7 bases at J; junction bases unmatched: 9. As DNA, the CDR3 is TGTGCCAGCAGCAGACAGGGGACAGGCGGTGGCTACACCTTC. Translating gives CASSRQGTGGGYTF.

This clonotype showed up just a few times. This chain links TRBV29-1 with TRBJ1-1; D uncertain. V lost 7 bases and J lost 6, with 12 bases in between. This CDR3 contains 11 residues. From germline, CDR1 is SQVTM and CDR2 ANQGSEA. The CDR3 DNA is TGCAGCGAAGGGAAGGGCTCTGAAGCTTTCTTT. This sequence encodes CSEGKGSEAFF.

The chain combines TRBV4-3 with TRBJ2-7; 8 bases align to TRBD2. V dropped 3 bases and J dropped 2; count of bases not matched to a gene: 6. This CDR3 has 15 amino acids. CDR1 is LGHNA and CDR2 is YSLEER in the germline V gene. The CDR3 coding sequence is TGCGCCAGCAGCCACACTGGCGGGGGGACCTACGAGCAGTACTTC. Its translation is CASSHTGGGTYEQYF.

With respect to this clonotype: Given the absence of the conserved phenylalanine or tryptophan at the CDR3 end, a read error is likely. It is unclear where the CDR3 begins or ends on the DNA, so no DNA is shown, and the CDR3 is as TCRdb lists it. The chain has TRBV5-6 and TRBJ2-1; the table's D call of TRBD1 was not tested on the DNA. The CDR3 totals 20 residues, both ends included. Germline V gives CDR1 SGHDT, CDR2 YYEEEE. This CDR3 is CASSLGGPGGTKLSYNEQLL.

The rearrangement uses TRBV20-1 and TRBJ2-7, with TRBD1 identical over 10 bases. V lost 5 bases to trimming and J lost 4 bases; unmatched junction nucleotides: 5. CDR1 and CDR2 (germline): DFQATT, SNEGSKA (reference sequence). The CDR3 consists of 13 residues. Here the CDR3 DNA reads TGCAGTGCTTACGGACAGGGGGATTACGAGCAGTACTTC. It codes for CSAYGQGDYEQYF.

A few counts support this clonotype. The genes are TRBV27 and TRBJ2-3, with 10 bases matching TRBD1. Germline trimming cut 6 bases from V and 5 bases from J; bases unmatched to any gene: 2. Germline V gene sequence: CDR1 MNHEY, CDR2 SMNVEV (reference sequence). CDR3 length: 13 amino acids. As DNA, the CDR3 is TGTGCCAGCAGGACAGGGGGCAGAGATACGCAGTATTTT. Translation: CASRTGGRDTQYF.